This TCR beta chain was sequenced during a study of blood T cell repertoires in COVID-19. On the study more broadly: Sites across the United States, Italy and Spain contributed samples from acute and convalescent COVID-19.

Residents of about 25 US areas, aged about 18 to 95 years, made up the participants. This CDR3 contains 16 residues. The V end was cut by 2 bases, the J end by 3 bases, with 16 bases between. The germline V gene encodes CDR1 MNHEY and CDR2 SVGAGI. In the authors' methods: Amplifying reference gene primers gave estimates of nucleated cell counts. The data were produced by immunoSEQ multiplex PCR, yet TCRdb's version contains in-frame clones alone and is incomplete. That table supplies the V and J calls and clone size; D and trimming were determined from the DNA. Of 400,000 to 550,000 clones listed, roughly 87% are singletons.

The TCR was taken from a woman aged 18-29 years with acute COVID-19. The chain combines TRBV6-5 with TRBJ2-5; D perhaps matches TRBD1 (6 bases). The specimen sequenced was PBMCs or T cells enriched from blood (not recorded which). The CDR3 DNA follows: TGTGCCAGCAGTTACCCGACAGGCGATGTTAAAGAGACCCAGTACTTC. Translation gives CASSYPTGDVKETQYF.